These T cell receptor beta chains were read from a single sample in a study of control samples from healthy donors and cancer patients. Profiling relied on immunoSEQ multiplex PCR, and the TCRdb table lists in-frame clones only, not all of them. The sample holds fewer than 70,000 clones, more than 80% seen once. The sample comprised PBMCs. Source of these receptors: a woman between 50 and 59 years old with lung cancer. The CDR3 runs from the conserved cysteine through the conserved F or W. The D gene is left open where the match is weak. Clone size is not always given. Where it is, it says once, few, many or a class for expanded clones.

CDR3 DNA: TGTGCCATCAGTGAGTCCTGGGGGCCCTCTGGAAACACCATATATTTT
CDR3 protein: CAISESWGPSGNTIYF
V gene: TRBV10-3
J gene: TRBJ1-3
clone size: .
D gene: .

CDR3 DNA: TGTGCCAGCAGCTTGCTCTCTCAAGGGGTTCCCAACGAGCAGTACTTC
CDR3 protein: CASSLLSQGVPNEQYF
V gene: TRBV5-5
J gene: TRBJ2-7
clone size: few
D gene: .

CDR3 DNA: TGCGGCGGGTGGGGGATTAACACTGAAGCTTTCTTT
CDR3 protein: CGGWGINTEAFF
V gene: TRBV29-1
J gene: TRBJ1-1
clone size: .
D gene: .

CDR3 DNA: TGTGCCAGCAGGGCAGGGTCAACTAATGAAAAACTGTTTTTT
CDR3 protein: CASRAGSTNEKLFF
V gene: TRBV6-5
J gene: TRBJ1-4
clone size: once
D gene: .

CDR3 DNA: TGTGCCAGCAGCGTAGAGGCAGGGGATTCACCCCTCCACTTT
CDR3 protein: CASSVEAGDSPLHF
V gene: TRBV9
J gene: TRBJ1-6
clone size: .
D gene: .

CDR3 DNA: TGTGCCAGCAGTTACGGAGGCGAAGCGTCAGATACGCAGTATTTT
CDR3 protein: CASSYGGEASDTQYF
V gene: TRBV6-2/TRBV6-3
J gene: TRBJ2-3
clone size: .
D gene: .

CDR3 DNA: TGTGCCAGCAGCACCGGACAGGGGAACTTGGATGGCTACACCTTC
CDR3 protein: CASSTGQGNLDGYTF
V gene: TRBV11-3
J gene: TRBJ1-2
clone size: .
D gene: TRBD1

CDR3 DNA: TGTGCCAGCAGCTCTCAGGGGGCCGTGAACACTGAAGCTTTCTTT
CDR3 protein: CASSSQGAVNTEAFF
V gene: TRBV7-2
J gene: TRBJ1-1
clone size: .
D gene: TRBD1

CDR3 DNA: TGTGCCAGCAGTTCCATATTCCGGGACAGGGCCTATGGCTACACCTTC
CDR3 protein: CASSSIFRDRAYGYTF
V gene: TRBV27
J gene: TRBJ1-2
clone size: .
D gene: TRBD1

CDR3 DNA: TGTGCCAGCAGTTTTACAGGGAAAAACATTCAGTACTTC
CDR3 protein: CASSFTGKNIQYF
V gene: TRBV12-3/TRBV12-4
J gene: TRBJ2-4
clone size: .
D gene: .

CDR3 DNA: TGTGCCAGCAGCTCGCACCCGACAGGGATTAATTCACCCCTCCACTTT
CDR3 protein: CASSSHPTGINSPLHF
V gene: TRBV7-9
J gene: TRBJ1-6
clone size: .
D gene: TRBD1

CDR3 DNA: TGTGCCAGCAGTCCACAGGTCCTAGGTGAAGGCGAGCAGTACTTC
CDR3 protein: CASSPQVLGEGEQYF
V gene: TRBV27
J gene: TRBJ2-7
clone size: .
D gene: .

CDR3 DNA: TGTGCCAGCAGTTTAAAGGGGGGATTGAACACTGAAGCTTTCTTT
CDR3 protein: CASSLKGGLNTEAFF
V gene: TRBV27
J gene: TRBJ1-1
clone size: once
D gene: .

CDR3 DNA: TGTGCCAGAAGCTTGGTTGGGGGGGATCGGCAGCCCCAGCATTTT
CDR3 protein: CARSLVGGDRQPQHF
V gene: TRBV5-3
J gene: TRBJ1-5
clone size: .
D gene: .

CDR3 DNA: TGTGCCAGCGCGCAGGGGGCTAACCACGAGCAGTACTTC
CDR3 protein: CASAQGANHEQYF
V gene: TRBV12-3/TRBV12-4
J gene: TRBJ2-7
clone size: .
D gene: TRBD1

CDR3 DNA: TGTGCCACCACCCCGAGTTCCGACTATGGCTACACCTTC
CDR3 protein: CATTPSSDYGYTF
V gene: TRBV19
J gene: TRBJ1-2
clone size: .
D gene: .

CDR3 DNA: TGTGCCTGTTCGTCTAGGGCGCTCTATGGCTACACCTTC
CDR3 protein: CACSSRALYGYTF
V gene: TRBV30
J gene: TRBJ1-2
clone size: .
D gene: .

CDR3 DNA: TGTGCCAGCAGTATAACAGGGGGTATTATGTCTGAAGCTTTCTTT
CDR3 protein: CASSITGGIMSEAFF
V gene: TRBV6-6
J gene: TRBJ1-1
clone size: medium-sized
D gene: TRBD1

CDR3 DNA: TGTGCCAGCAGTTTATGGTCGCCTAGCGGGGGTAGCAATGAGCAGTTCTTC
CDR3 protein: CASSLWSPSGGSNEQFF
V gene: TRBV28
J gene: TRBJ2-1
clone size: .
D gene: TRBD2

CDR3 DNA: TGTGCCAGCAGTCGGGGCTTGAACACTGAAGCTTTCTTT
CDR3 protein: CASSRGLNTEAFF
V gene: TRBV27
J gene: TRBJ1-1
clone size: .
D gene: .

CDR3 DNA: TGTGCCAGCAGTCCCGCGGGAAAATACGGAAACACCATATATTTT
CDR3 protein: CASSPAGKYGNTIYF
V gene: TRBV6-2/TRBV6-3
J gene: TRBJ1-3
clone size: .
D gene: .

CDR3 DNA: TGTGCCAGCGGTAGACAGGGTACGGACGAGCAGTACTTC
CDR3 protein: CASGRQGTDEQYF
V gene: TRBV6-6
J gene: TRBJ2-7
clone size: .
D gene: TRBD1

CDR3 DNA: TGTGCCAGCAGCTTAGGGGGCTCTGAAGCTTTCTTT
CDR3 protein: CASSLGGSEAFF
V gene: TRBV7-3
J gene: TRBJ1-1
clone size: .
D gene: .

CDR3 DNA: TGTGCCAGCAGCTTAAGGGTAAGGGGCATGAACACTGAAGCTTTCTTT
CDR3 protein: CASSLRVRGMNTEAFF
V gene: TRBV7-8
J gene: TRBJ1-1
clone size: .
D gene: .

CDR3 DNA: TGTGCCACCAGTGCTGGCAGCTATGGCTACACCTTC
CDR3 protein: CATSAGSYGYTF
V gene: TRBV24-1
J gene: TRBJ1-2
clone size: .
D gene: .

CDR3 DNA: TGCGCCAGCAGCCAAGTGGGTAGAGAAAAACTGTTTTTT
CDR3 protein: CASSQVGREKLFF
V gene: TRBV4-1
J gene: TRBJ1-4
clone size: .
D gene: .

CDR3 DNA: TGCAGCGTTGAGACCTCTAGCAATCAGCCCCAGCATTTT
CDR3 protein: CSVETSSNQPQHF
V gene: TRBV29-1
J gene: TRBJ1-5
clone size: .
D gene: .

CDR3 DNA: TGTGCCAGCAGTTATATGGACTACGAGCAGTACTTC
CDR3 protein: CASSYMDYEQYF
V gene: TRBV6-6
J gene: TRBJ2-7
clone size: .
D gene: .

CDR3 DNA: TGCGCCAGCACCATAGGACAGGGGGCCTTAAACACTGAAGCTTTCTTT
CDR3 protein: CASTIGQGALNTEAFF
V gene: TRBV5-1
J gene: TRBJ1-1
clone size: once
D gene: TRBD1

CDR3 DNA: TGTGCCAGCAGCTTATATGAGAACACTGAAGCTTTCTTT
CDR3 protein: CASSLYENTEAFF
V gene: TRBV7-9
J gene: TRBJ1-1
clone size: .
D gene: .

CDR3 DNA: TGTGCCAGCAGCTTAGGGTTAGGGACTGCCTTGGGTGAGCAGTTCTTC
CDR3 protein: CASSLGLGTALGEQFF
V gene: TRBV7-8
J gene: TRBJ2-1
clone size: .
D gene: .

CDR3 DNA: TGTGCCACCAGCAGAGAAGACCGACCGTACGAGCAGTACTTC
CDR3 protein: CATSREDRPYEQYF
V gene: TRBV15
J gene: TRBJ2-7
clone size: .
D gene: .

CDR3 DNA: TGTGCCAGCAGTCCCGGACTGAGCACTGAAGCTTTCTTT
CDR3 protein: CASSPGLSTEAFF
V gene: TRBV27
J gene: TRBJ1-1
clone size: .
D gene: .

CDR3 DNA: TGTGCCAGCGGAGCTCAGGGGGGTCGCAATGAGCAGTTCTTC
CDR3 protein: CASGAQGGRNEQFF
V gene: TRBV27
J gene: TRBJ2-1
clone size: .
D gene: .

CDR3 DNA: TGCGCCAGCAGCCAAGATTCGAGGGGTGCGAACACTGAAGCTTTCTTT
CDR3 protein: CASSQDSRGANTEAFF
V gene: TRBV4-3
J gene: TRBJ1-1
clone size: .
D gene: .